Listed below are T cell receptor beta chains from one sample, sequenced in a study of siplizumab effects on memory and regulatory T cells. TCRdb keeps only in-frame clones here, not all; method: immunoSEQ multiplex PCR. In the table there are about 50,000 clones, over 75% of which are singletons. The specimen was naive CD8+ T cells sorted from blood. The origin of the receptors is a human donor in good health. Both conserved end residues are part of each CDR3. D genes are given only for firm matches. Clone size is stated in some rows and not others, as once, few, many or a class when expanded.

TRBD1	TRBJ2-7	14	once	TRBV7-9	TGTGCCAGCAGCTTATCTGACAGGGGCGACGAGCAGTACTTC	CASSLSDRGDEQYF
NA	TRBJ2-1	13	NA	TRBV5-1	TGCGCCAGCAGCTTGGGCCGACAACCCGAGCAGTTCTTC	CASSLGRQPEQFF
NA	TRBJ2-7	16	NA	TRBV6-1	TGTGCCAGCAGTGCAGGGTTCCTCACCTTCTCCTACGAGCAGTACTTC	CASSAGFLTFSYEQYF
NA	TRBJ1-2	15	few	TRBV9	TGTGCCAGCCCAACATTTTCCGCCTCCCGCTATGGCTACACCTTC	CASPTFSASRYGYTF
NA	TRBJ2-1	15	NA	TRBV19	TGTGCCAGTAGTATAGCAGGGGGGGGTTACAATGAGCAGTTCTTC	CASSIAGGGYNEQFF
NA	TRBJ2-7	15	NA	TRBV5-5	TGTGCCAGCAGCTTTGCTGGCGGGCGCGCGTACGAGCAGTACTTC	CASSFAGGRAYEQYF
TRBD1	TRBJ2-7	13	NA	TRBV25-1	TGTGCCAGTTCGACAGGGTTAAGGAACGAGCAGTACTTC	CASSTGLRNEQYF
NA	TRBJ1-2	17	NA	TRBV7-2	TGTGCCAGCAGCTTAGTATTTGATAGAAGACCTGGGGGGGGCTACACCTTC	CASSLVFDRRPGGGYTF
TRBD2	TRBJ2-1	15	once	TRBV6-6	TGTGCCAGCAGCGCCCATCCTAGCGGGAGCTCTGAGCAGTTCTTC	CASSAHPSGSSEQFF
TRBD2	TRBJ2-1	15	NA	TRBV9	TGTGCCAGCAGCGCCAGACTAGCGGGAGAAGGAGAGCAGTTCTTC	CASSARLAGEGEQFF
TRBD2	TRBJ2-1	17	NA	TRBV13	TGTGCCAGCAGCGCTTCTCCGGGACTACCTTTATTCAATGAGCAGTTCTTC	CASSASPGLPLFNEQFF
TRBD1	TRBJ1-5	14	NA	TRBV5-6	TGTGCCAGCAGCTTGAAAGGGGGCGAACAGCCCCAGCATTTT	CASSLKGGEQPQHF
TRBD2	TRBJ2-7	14	NA	TRBV9	TGTGCCAGCAGCTACGCGGGAGGGCCTGTCGAGCAGTACTTC	CASSYAGGPVEQYF
NA	TRBJ2-1	15	NA	TRBV9	TGTGCCAGCAGCGAAGGGACGGCGGAGTACAATGAGCAGTTCTTC	CASSEGTAEYNEQFF
NA	TRBJ1-1	13	once	TRBV27	TGTGCCAGCAGTTCAAGGACGAGTCACAAAGCTTTCTTT	CASSSRTSHKAFF
TRBD2	TRBJ2-5	16	once	TRBV5-8	TGTGCCAGCAGCTTGTTAGCGGGGGTTGAAGAGGAGACCCAGTACTTC	CASSLLAGVEEETQYF
NA	TRBJ2-7	13	few	TRBV10-1	TGCGCCAGCAGTGATGGCTTAACCTACGAGCAGTACTTC	CASSDGLTYEQYF
TRBD1	TRBJ2-5	15	NA	TRBV6-5	TGTGCCAGCAGTCGACAGGGCGGTCTACAAGAGACCCAGTACTTC	CASSRQGGLQETQYF
TRBD2	TRBJ2-7	13	once	TRBV5-4	TGTGCCAGCAGAACTAGCGGTGCCTACGAGCAGTACTTC	CASRTSGAYEQYF
NA	TRBJ2-5	15	NA	TRBV7-2	TGTGCCAGCAGCTCCCCTCGGGAGATACAAGAGACCCAGTACTTC	CASSSPREIQETQYF
NA	TRBJ2-1	13	NA	TRBV6-5	TGTGCCAGCGGAATAGCGAGTGGGAATGAGCAGTTCTTC	CASGIASGNEQFF
NA	TRBJ1-1	11	NA	TRBV5-6	TGTGCCAGCATGACAGGAGTTGAAGCTTTCTTT	CASMTGVEAFF
TRBD2	TRBJ2-2	15	NA	TRBV6-5	TGTGCCAGCAGTTATTTGCGGGAGGGGCCCGGGGAGCTGTTTTTT	CASSYLREGPGELFF
NA	TRBJ1-5	14	NA	TRBV7-9	TGTGCCAGCAGCTTAATAGGGGCAGGTCAGCCCCAGCATTTT	CASSLIGAGQPQHF
TRBD2	TRBJ2-1	14	NA	TRBV27	TGTGCCAGCAGTTTAGGGACTAGGGGCAATGAGCAGTTCTTC	CASSLGTRGNEQFF
TRBD1	TRBJ1-3	15	NA	TRBV9	TGTGCCAGCAGCTTGACAGGGGATTCTGGAAACACCATATATTTT	CASSLTGDSGNTIYF
TRBD2	TRBJ2-2	14	NA	TRBV10-2	TGCGCCAGCAGTGAAGGGACTAGCGCCGGGGAGCTGTTTTTT	CASSEGTSAGELFF
NA	TRBJ2-7	13	NA	TRBV7-9	TGTGCCAGCAGCTTAGCTCCGAACTACGAGCAGTACTTC	CASSLAPNYEQYF
NA	TRBJ2-2	13	once	TRBV2	TGTGCCAGCGGGCATTCGAAGACCGGGGAGCTGTTTTTT	CASGHSKTGELFF
TRBD2	TRBJ2-1	18	once	TRBV29-1	TGCAGCGTTGAGAGCCCCCAGCTAGCGGGAATATTGTACAATGAGCAGTTCTTC	CSVESPQLAGILYNEQFF
TRBD1	TRBJ1-1	15	NA	TRBV12-5	TGTGCTAGGAGGGACAGGGGGCGGTGGAACACTGAAGCTTTCTTT	CARRDRGRWNTEAFF
NA	TRBJ2-5	13	NA	TRBV5-4	TGTGCCAGCAGCTCCCCTAGCGCAGAGACCCAGTACTTC	CASSSPSAETQYF
NA	TRBJ2-7	12	NA	TRBV11-2	TGTGCCAGCAGCTTCCAGGGACCCGAGCAGTACTTC	CASSFQGPEQYF
NA	TRBJ1-1	13	NA	TRBV5-1	TGCGCCAGTACCGTTGGGGGGGCCACTGAAGCTTTCTTT	CASTVGGATEAFF
NA	TRBJ2-2	17	once	TRBV9	TGTGCCAGCAGCGTAGCTAGAGCACAACCTGGCACCGGGGAGCTGTTTTTT	CASSVARAQPGTGELFF
NA	TRBJ2-3	12	NA	TRBV5-6	TGTGCCAGCAGCTTGGTCACAGATACGCAGTATTTT	CASSLVTDTQYF
NA	TRBJ2-7	11	NA	TRBV6-6	TGTGCCAGCGGTGATTCACGGGAGCAGTACTTC	CASGDSREQYF